The clone carrying this TCR beta chain was counted between two and nine times. The second PCR ran roughly 6 to 12 cycles with a sample-barcoded 5' primer and J-beta primers. Any given sample supplied a minimum of 3 million CDR3-containing paired-end reads. Each CDR3 protein is one row after TCRdb ran MiXCR on the 5' RACE reads. Of hundreds of thousands of distinct CDR3 sequences detected, approximately 49% appear once; the ten largest clones hold roughly 34%. This sample stems from a study of blood T cells in healthy people across ages. CDR1 is SGDLS and CDR2 is YYNGEE in the germline V gene. V lost 3 bases and J lost 4, with 11 bases in between. The CDR3 has 13 residues. Healthy Russian Caucasian donors spanned ages about 6 to 100 years. With each sample, at least 5 micrograms of total RNA were extracted.

This TCR was sampled from an older woman in good health. The V and J genes are TRBV9 and TRBJ2-7; tentative D call: TRBD1 (5 bases). Sequencing used blood. CDR3 bases: TGTGCCAGCAGCGCCGTTCCAGGGTACGAGCAGTACTTC. This sequence encodes CASSAVPGYEQYF.